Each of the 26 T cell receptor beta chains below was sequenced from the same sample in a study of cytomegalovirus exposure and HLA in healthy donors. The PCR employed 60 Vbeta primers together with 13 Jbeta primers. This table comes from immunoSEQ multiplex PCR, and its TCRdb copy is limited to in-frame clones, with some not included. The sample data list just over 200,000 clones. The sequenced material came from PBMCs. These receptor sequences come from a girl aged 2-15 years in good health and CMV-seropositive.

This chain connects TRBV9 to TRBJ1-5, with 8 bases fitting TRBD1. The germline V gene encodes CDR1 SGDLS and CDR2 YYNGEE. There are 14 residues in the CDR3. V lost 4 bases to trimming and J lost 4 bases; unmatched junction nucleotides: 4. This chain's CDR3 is CASSLGTGNQPQHF. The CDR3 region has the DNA TGTGCCAGCAGCTTAGGGACAGGTAATCAGCCCCAGCATTTT.

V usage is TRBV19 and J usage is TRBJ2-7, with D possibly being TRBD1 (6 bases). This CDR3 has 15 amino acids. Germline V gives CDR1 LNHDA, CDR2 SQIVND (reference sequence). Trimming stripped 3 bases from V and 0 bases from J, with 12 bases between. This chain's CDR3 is CASSIQGRNSYEQYF. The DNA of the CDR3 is TGTGCCAGTAGTATTCAGGGGCGGAACTCCTACGAGCAGTACTTC.

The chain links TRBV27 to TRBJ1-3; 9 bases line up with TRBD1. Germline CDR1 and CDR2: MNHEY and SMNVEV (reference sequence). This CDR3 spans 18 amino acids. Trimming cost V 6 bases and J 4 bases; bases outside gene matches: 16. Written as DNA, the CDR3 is TGTGCCAGCAGCCGCCGAGACCCAACAGGGGGCCCGGGAAACACCATATATTTT. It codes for CASSRRDPTGGPGNTIYF.

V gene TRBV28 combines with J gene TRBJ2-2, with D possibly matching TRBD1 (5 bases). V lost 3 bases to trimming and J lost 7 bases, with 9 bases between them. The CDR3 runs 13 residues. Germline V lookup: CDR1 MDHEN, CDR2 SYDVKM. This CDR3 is CASSFRGIGELFF. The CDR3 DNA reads TGTGCCAGCAGTTTTAGGGGCATCGGGGAGCTGTTTTTT.

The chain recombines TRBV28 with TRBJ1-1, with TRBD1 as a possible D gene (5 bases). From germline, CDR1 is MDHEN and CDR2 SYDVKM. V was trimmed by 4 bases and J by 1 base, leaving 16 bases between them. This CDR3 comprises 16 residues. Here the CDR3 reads CASSSPRGRANTEAFF. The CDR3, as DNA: TGTGCCAGCAGTTCGCCTCGGGGGAGGGCGAACACTGAAGCTTTCTTT.

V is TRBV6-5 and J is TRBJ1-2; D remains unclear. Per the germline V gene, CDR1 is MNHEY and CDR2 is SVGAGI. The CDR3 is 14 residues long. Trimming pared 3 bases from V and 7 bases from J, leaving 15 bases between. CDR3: CASSYLTDRGGYTF. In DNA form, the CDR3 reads TGTGCCAGCAGTTATTTAACCGATCGGGGTGGCTACACCTTC.

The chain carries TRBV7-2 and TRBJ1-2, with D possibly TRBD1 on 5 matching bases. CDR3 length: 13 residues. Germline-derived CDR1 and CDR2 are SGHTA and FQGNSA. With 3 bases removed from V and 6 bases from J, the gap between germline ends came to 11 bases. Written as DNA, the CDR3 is TGTGCCAGCAGCTTTTTGGGGGGGAATGGCTACACCTTC. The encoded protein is CASSFLGGNGYTF.

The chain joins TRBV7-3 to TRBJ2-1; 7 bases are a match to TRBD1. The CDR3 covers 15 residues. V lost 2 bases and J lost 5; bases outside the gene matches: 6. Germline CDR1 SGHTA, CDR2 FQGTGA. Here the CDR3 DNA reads TGTGCCAGCAGCTTAGGGTCGGGGACAGACAATGAGCAGTTCTTC. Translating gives CASSLGSGTDNEQFF.

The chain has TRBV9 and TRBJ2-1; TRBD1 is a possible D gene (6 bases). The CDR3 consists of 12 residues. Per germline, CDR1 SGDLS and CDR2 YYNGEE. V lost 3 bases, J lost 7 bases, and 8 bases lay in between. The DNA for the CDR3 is TGTGCCAGCAGCGGAGACAGGAATGAGCAGTTCTTC. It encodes CASSGDRNEQFF. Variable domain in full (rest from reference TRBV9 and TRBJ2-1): DSGVTQTPKHLITATGQRVTLRCSPRSGDLSVYWYQQSLDQGLQFLIQYYNGEERAKGNILERFSAQQFPDLHSELNLSSLELGDSALYFCASSGDRNEQFFGPGTRLTVL.

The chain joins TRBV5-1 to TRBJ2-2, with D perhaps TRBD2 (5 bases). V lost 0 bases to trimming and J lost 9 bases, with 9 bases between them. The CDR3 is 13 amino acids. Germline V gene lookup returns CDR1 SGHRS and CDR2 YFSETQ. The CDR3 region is CASSLENGRELFF. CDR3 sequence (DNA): TGCGCCAGCAGCTTGGAAAACGGGAGGGAGCTGTTTTTT.

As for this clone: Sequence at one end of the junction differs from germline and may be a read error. The CDR3 DNA sequence: TGTGCCAACAGCCCCAGAAGCACTAGCGGGAGGATAGGGTCCTACGAGCAGTACTTC. It specifies CANSPRSTSGRIGSYEQYF. This chain links TRBV5-7 with TRBJ2-7; TRBD2 aligns across 12 bases. TRBV5-7 is an open reading frame, and its role is uncertain. This CDR3 spans 19 amino acids.

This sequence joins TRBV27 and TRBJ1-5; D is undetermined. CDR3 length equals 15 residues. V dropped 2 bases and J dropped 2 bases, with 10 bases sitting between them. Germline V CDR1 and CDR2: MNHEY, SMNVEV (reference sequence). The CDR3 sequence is CASSLEGWGNQPQHF. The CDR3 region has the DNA TGTGCCAGCAGTTTAGAGGGATGGGGCAATCAGCCCCAGCATTTT.

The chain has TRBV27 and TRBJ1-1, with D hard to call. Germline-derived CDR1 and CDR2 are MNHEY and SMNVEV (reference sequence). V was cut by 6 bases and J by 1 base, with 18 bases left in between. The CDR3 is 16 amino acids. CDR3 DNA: TGTGCCAGCAGCCTGAGGTCAACAAGAAGGAACACTGAAGCTTTCTTT. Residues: CASSLRSTRRNTEAFF.

CDR3 sequence: CASSQDGGETQYF. DNA for the CDR3: TGTGCCAGCAGCCAAGATGGGGGGGAGACCCAGTACTTC. This chain connects TRBV4-2 to TRBJ2-5; perhaps TRBD2 as D (6 bases). The germline V gene has CDR1 LGHNA and CDR2 YNFKEQ. CDR3 size: 13 residues. V gave up 0 bases and J gave up 5 bases, with 7 bases separating them.

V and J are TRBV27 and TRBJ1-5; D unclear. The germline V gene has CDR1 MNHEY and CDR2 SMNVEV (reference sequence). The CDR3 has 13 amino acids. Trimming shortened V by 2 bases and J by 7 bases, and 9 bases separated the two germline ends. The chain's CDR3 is CASSLTERQPQHF. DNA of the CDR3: TGTGCCAGCAGTTTAACGGAGCGACAGCCCCAGCATTTT.

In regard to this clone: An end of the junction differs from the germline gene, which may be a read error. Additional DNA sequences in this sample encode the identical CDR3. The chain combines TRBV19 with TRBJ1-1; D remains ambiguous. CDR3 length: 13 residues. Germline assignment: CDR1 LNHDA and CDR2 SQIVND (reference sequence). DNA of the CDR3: TGTGCCAGTCGGTTGTCAGGAACCACTGAAGCCTTCTTT. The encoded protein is CASRLSGTTEAFF.

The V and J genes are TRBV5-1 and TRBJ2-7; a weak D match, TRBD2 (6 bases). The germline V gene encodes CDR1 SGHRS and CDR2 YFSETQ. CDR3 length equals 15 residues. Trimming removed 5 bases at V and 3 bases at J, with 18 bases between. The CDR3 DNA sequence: TGCGCCAGCAGTCCGGGGGTGGGGGTAGGCTACGAGCAGTACTTC. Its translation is CASSPGVGVGYEQYF.

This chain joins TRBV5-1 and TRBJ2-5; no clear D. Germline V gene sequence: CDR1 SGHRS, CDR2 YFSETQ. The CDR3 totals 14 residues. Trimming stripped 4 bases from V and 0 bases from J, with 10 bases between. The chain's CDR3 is CASSMDRYQETQYF. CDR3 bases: TGCGCCAGCAGCATGGACCGGTACCAAGAGACCCAGTACTTC.

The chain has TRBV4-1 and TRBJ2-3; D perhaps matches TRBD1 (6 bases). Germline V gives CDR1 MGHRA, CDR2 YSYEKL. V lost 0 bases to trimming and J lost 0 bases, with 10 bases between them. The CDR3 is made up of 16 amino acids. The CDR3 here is CASSQEQGSSTDTQYF. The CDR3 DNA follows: TGCGCCAGCAGCCAAGAACAGGGATCTAGCACAGATACGCAGTATTTT.

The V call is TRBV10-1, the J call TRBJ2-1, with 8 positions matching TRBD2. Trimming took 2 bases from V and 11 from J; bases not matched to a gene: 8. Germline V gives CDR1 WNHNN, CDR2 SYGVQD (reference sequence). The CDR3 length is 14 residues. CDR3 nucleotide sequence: TGCGCCAGCAGTGAGCGGGGGGGCCAGCCGAAGCAGTTCTTC. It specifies CASSERGGQPKQFF.

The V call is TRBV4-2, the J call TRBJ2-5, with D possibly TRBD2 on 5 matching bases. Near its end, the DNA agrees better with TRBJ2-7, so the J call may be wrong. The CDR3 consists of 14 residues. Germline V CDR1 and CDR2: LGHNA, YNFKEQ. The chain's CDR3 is CASSPGLATYEQYF. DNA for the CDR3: TGTGCCAGCAGCCCAGGCTTAGCGACCTACGAGCAGTACTTC.

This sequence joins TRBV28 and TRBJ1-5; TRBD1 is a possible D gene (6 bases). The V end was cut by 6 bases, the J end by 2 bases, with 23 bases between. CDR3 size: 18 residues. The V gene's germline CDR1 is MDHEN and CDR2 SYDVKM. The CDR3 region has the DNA TGTGCCAGCAGCCCAGGGGCGGGGGGCAGGCTTGGCAATCAGCCCCAGCATTTT. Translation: CASSPGAGGRLGNQPQHF.

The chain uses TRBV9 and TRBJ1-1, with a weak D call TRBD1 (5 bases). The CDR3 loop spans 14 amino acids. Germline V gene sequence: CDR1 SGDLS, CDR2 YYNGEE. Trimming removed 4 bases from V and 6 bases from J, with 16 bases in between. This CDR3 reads CASSHPGGGAEAFF. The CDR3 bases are TGTGCCAGCAGCCACCCCGGCGGGGGGGCTGAAGCTTTCTTT.

CDR3 coding DNA: TGTGCCAGCAGTGAGTCAGCGATATTTTTCCACGAGCAGTACTTC. Its translation is CASSESAIFFHEQYF. The rearrangement uses TRBV25-1 and TRBJ2-7; D gene uncertain. The CDR3 has 15 amino acids. Trimming shortened V by 3 bases and J by 5 bases, and 17 bases separated the two germline ends. Germline CDR1 reads MGHDK; CDR2 reads SYGVNS.

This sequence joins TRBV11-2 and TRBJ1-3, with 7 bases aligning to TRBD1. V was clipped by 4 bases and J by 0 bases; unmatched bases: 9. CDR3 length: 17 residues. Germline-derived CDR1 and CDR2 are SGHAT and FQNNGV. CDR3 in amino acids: CASSSKDRLYSGNTIYF. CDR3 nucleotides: TGTGCCAGCAGCTCAAAGGACAGGCTATACTCTGGAAACACCATATATTTT.

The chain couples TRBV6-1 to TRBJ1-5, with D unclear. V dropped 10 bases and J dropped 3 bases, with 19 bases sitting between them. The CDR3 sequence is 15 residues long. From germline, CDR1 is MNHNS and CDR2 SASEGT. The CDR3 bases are TGTGCCATCCAGCTCACAGCCTCCCTCAATCAGCCCCAGCATTTT. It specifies CAIQLTASLNQPQHF.